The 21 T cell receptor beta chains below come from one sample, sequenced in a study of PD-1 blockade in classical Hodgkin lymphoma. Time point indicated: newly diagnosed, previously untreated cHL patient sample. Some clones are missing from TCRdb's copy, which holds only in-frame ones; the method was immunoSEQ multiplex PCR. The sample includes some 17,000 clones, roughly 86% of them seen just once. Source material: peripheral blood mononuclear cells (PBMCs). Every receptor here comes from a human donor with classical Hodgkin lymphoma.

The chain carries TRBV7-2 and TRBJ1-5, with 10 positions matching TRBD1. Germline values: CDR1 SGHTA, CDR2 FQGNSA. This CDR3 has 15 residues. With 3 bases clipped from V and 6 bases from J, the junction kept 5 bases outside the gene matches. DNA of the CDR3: TGTGCCAGCAGCTTCGGACAGGGGGGTGGTCAGCCCCAGCATTTT. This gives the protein CASSFGQGGGQPQHF. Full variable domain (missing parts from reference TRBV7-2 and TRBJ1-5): GAGVSQSPSNKVTEKGKDVELRCDPISGHTALYWYRQSLGQGLEFLIYFQGNSAPDKSGLPSDRFSAERTGGSVSTLTIQRTQQEDSAVYLCASSFGQGGGQPQHFGDGTRLSIL.

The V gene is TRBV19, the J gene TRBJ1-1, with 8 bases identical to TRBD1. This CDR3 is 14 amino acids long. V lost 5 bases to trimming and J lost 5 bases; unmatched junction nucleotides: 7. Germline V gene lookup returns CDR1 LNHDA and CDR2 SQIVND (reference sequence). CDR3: CASSPWTGITEAFF. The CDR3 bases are TGTGCCAGTAGTCCATGGACAGGGATTACTGAAGCTTTCTTT.

DNA of the CDR3: TGTGCCAGCAGCAGCAACTACGAGCAGTACTTC. It encodes CASSSNYEQYF. V usage is TRBV5-4 and J usage is TRBJ2-7; D gene ambiguous. The CDR3 totals 11 residues. Trimming left V 4 bases short and J 3 bases short, with 5 bases between. Germline V gene lookup returns CDR1 SGHNT and CDR2 YYREEE (reference sequence).

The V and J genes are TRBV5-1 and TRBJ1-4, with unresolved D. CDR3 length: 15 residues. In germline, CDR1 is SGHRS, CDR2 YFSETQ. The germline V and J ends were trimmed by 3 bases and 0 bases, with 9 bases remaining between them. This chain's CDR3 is CASSSDGTTNEKLFF. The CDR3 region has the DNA TGCGCCAGCAGCTCAGACGGAACAACTAATGAAAAACTGTTTTTT.

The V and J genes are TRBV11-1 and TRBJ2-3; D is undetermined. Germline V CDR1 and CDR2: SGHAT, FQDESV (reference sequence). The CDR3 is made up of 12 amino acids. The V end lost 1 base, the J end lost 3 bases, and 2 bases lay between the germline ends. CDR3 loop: CASSLGTDTQYF. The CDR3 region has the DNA TGTGCCAGCAGCTTAGGTACAGATACGCAGTATTTT.

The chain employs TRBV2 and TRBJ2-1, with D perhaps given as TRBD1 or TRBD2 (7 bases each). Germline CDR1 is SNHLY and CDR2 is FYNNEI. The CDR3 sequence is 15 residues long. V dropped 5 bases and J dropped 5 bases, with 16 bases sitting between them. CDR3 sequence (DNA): TGTGCCAGCAGTTTTGCCCCAGGGGGGGACAATGAGCAGTTCTTC. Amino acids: CASSFAPGGDNEQFF. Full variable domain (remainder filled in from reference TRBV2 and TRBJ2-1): EPEVTQTPSHQVTQMGQEVILRCVPISNHLYFYWYRQILGQKVEFLVSFYNNEISEKSEIFDDQFSVERPDGSNFTLKIRSTKLEDSAMYFCASSFAPGGDNEQFFGPGTRLTVL.

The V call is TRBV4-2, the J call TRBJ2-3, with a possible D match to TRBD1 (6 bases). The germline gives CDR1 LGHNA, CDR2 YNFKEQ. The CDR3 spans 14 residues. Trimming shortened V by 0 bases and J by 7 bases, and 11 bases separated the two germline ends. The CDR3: CASSQDRGQNTQYF. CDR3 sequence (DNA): TGTGCCAGCAGCCAAGACAGGGGACAAAATACGCAGTATTTT.

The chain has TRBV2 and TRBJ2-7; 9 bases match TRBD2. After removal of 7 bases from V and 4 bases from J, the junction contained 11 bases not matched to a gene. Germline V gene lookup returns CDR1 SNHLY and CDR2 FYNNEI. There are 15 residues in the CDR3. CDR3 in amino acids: CASTSGMGRLYEQYF. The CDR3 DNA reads TGTGCCAGCACTAGCGGGATGGGAAGGTTATACGAGCAGTACTTC.

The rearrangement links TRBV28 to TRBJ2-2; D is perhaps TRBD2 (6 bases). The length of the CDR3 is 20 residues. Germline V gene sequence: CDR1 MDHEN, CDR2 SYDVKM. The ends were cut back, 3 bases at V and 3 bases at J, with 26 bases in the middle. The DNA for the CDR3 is TGTGCCAGCAGTTTTCCGGCGTCCACTTTAACACGGAGGGACACCGGGGAGCTGTTTTTT. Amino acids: CASSFPASTLTRRDTGELFF.

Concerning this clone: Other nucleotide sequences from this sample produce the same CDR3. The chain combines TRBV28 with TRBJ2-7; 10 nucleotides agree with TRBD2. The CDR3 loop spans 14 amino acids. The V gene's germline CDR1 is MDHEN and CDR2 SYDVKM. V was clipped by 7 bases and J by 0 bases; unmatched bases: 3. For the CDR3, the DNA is TGTGCCAGCACCCCTAGCGGGAGCTCCTACGAGCAGTACTTC. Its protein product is CASTPSGSSYEQYF.

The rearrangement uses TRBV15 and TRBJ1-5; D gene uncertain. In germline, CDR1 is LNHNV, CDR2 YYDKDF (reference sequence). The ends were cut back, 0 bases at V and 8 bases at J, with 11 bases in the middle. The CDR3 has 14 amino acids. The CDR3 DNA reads TGTGCCACCAGCAGAGATTCAGGAGAGGAGCCCCAGCATTTT. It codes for CATSRDSGEEPQHF.

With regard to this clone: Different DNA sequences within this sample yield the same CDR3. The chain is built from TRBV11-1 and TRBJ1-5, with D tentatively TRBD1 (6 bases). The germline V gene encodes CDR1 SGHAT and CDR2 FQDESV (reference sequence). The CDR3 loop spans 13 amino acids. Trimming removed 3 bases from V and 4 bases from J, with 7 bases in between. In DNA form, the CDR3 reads TGTGCCAGCAGCTTGGACAGTAATCAGCCCCAGCATTTT. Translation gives CASSLDSNQPQHF.

The CDR3 sequence: CASSLAGSLQPQHF. For the CDR3, the DNA is TGCGCCAGCAGCTTGGCCGGGTCCCTCCAGCCCCAGCATTTT. The chain uses TRBV5-1 and TRBJ1-5, with D unresolved. CDR3 size: 14 residues. Trimming removed 0 bases at V and 7 bases at J, with 11 bases between. The germline gives CDR1 SGHRS, CDR2 YFSETQ.

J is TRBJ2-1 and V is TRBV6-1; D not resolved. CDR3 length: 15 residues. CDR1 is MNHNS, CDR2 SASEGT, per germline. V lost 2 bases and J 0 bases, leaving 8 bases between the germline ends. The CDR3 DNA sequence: TGTGCCAGCAGTGAAAATGGAAACTCCTACAATGAGCAGTTCTTC. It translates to CASSENGNSYNEQFF.

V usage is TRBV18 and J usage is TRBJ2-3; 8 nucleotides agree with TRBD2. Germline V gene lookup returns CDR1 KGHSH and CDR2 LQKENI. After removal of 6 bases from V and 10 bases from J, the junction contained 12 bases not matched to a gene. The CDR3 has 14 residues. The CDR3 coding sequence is TGTGCCAGCTCCCTAGCGGGTACGAGTACGGCGCAGTATTTT. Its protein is CASSLAGTSTAQYF.

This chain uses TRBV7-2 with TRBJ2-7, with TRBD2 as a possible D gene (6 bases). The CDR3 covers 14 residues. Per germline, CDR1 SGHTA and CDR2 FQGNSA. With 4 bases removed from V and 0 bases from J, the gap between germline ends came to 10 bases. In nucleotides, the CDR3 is TGTGCCAGCAGCTGGGACTCGAGCTCCTACGAGCAGTACTTC. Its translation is CASSWDSSSYEQYF.

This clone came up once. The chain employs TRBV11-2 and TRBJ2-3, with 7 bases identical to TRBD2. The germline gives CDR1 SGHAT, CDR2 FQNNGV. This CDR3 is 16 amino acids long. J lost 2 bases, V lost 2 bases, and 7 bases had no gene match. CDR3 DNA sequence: TGTGCCAGCAGCTTACGACCAGCGGGGTACACAGATACGCAGTATTTT. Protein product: CASSLRPAGYTDTQYF.

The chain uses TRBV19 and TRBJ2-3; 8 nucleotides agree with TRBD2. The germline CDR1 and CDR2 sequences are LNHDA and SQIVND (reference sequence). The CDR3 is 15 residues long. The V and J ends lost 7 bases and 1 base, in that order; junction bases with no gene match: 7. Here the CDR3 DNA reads TGTGCCAGTATCTTAAGCGGGAGCGGCACAGATACGCAGTATTTT. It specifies CASILSGSGTDTQYF.

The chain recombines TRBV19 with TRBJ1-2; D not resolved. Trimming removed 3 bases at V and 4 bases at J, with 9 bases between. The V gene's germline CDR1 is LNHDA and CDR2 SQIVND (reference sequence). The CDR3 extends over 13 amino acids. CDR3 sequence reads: CASSIADLYGYTF. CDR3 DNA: TGTGCCAGTAGTATTGCGGACCTCTATGGCTACACCTTC. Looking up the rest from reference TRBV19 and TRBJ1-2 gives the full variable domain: DGGITQSPKYLFRKEGQNVTLSCEQNLNHDAMYWYRQDPGQGLRLIYYSQIVNDFQKGDIAEGYSVSREKKESFPLTVTSAQKNPTAFYLCASSIADLYGYTFGSGTRLTVV.

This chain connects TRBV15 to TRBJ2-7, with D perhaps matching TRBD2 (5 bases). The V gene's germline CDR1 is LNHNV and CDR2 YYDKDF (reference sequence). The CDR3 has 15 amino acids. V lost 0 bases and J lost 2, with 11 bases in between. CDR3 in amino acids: CATSRDLRGTYEQYF. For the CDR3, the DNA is TGTGCCACCAGCAGAGATCTTAGAGGGACCTACGAGCAGTACTTC.

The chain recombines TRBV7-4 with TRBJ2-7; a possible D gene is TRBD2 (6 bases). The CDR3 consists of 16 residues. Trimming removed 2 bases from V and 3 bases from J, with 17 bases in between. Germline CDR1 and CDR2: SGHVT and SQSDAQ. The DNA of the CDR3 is TGTGCCAGCAGCTTAAGGCCCGGAGGGGTGGACTACGAGCAGTACTTC. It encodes CASSLRPGGVDYEQYF.